Listed here are 30 T cell receptor beta chains from one sample, sequenced in a study of Ad26.COV2.S vaccination and SARS-CoV-2 variants. Described treatment: over 15 received Ad26.COV2.S at low or high dose, single or two shots; roughly five received placebo; per-sample allocation not given. Sampling was performed 63 days after the first vaccine or placebo injection. Method: immunoSEQ multiplex PCR; TCRdb's copy keeps in-frame clones and lacks some. Among about 260,000 clones listed, around 85% were seen once. The material sequenced was peripheral blood, taken in a trial of Ad26.COV2.S vaccine versus placebo. Source of these receptors: a person aged 18-60 years who received the Ad26.COV2.S COVID-19 vaccine or a placebo.

This sequence joins TRBV27 and TRBJ1-4; D uncertain. Trimming shortened V by 8 bases and J by 0 bases, and 10 bases separated the two germline ends. Germline V gene lookup returns CDR1 MNHEY and CDR2 SMNVEV (reference sequence). CDR3 length: 14 amino acids. The CDR3 region is CASGPRATNEKLFF. The DNA of the CDR3 is TGTGCCAGCGGTCCGAGGGCAACTAATGAAAAACTGTTTTTT.

The chain employs TRBV4-3 and TRBJ2-7; TRBD1 matches at 8 bases. V trimming: 5 bases; J trimming: 3 bases; junction bases outside the gene matches: 3. In germline, CDR1 is LGHNA, CDR2 YSLEER. The CDR3 has 13 amino acids. The CDR3 DNA reads as TGCGCCAGCAGCTACGGACAGGGCTACGAGCAGTACTTC. This translates into CASSYGQGYEQYF.

The rearrangement uses TRBV14 and TRBJ1-4, with a tentative D call TRBD1 (5 bases). The CDR3 runs 19 residues. CDR1 is SGHDN and CDR2 is FVKESK in the germline V gene. V was clipped by 2 bases and J by 3 bases, with 22 bases between them. This chain's CDR3 is CASSQNAQGNPGANEKLFF. DNA of the CDR3: TGTGCCAGCAGCCAAAACGCCCAGGGCAACCCCGGGGCTAATGAAAAACTGTTTTTT.

The J gene is TRBJ1-1, the V gene TRBV19; D not resolved. The CDR3 contains 15 residues. Looked up from germline, CDR1 is LNHDA and CDR2 is SQIVND (reference sequence). V was shortened by 5 bases and J by 4 bases, with 17 bases between the two germline ends. CDR3 coding DNA: TGTGCCAGTAGTCCCCGGACGACGATGGGCACTGAAGCTTTCTTT. Amino acids: CASSPRTTMGTEAFF.

The V call is TRBV21-1, the J call TRBJ2-2; the DNA was not used to check the table's D call, TRBD1. TRBV21-1 is termed a pseudogene. The CDR3 totals 18 residues. CDR3 residues: CASSKCEGTATNTGELFF. The CDR3 nucleotides are TGTGCTAGCAGCAAATGCGAGGGGACAGCCACGAACACCGGGGAGCTGTTTTTT.

V usage is TRBV27 and J usage is TRBJ2-3; TRBD2 might be the D (7 bases). V was pared by 7 bases and J by 4 bases, with 12 bases between. Germline CDR1 reads MNHEY; CDR2 reads SMNVEV (reference sequence). There are 13 residues in the CDR3. The CDR3 nucleotides read TGTGCCAGCACCAAAGGGGGGGCAGATACGCAGTATTTT. It is translated as CASTKGGADTQYF.

In its sample, this clone was seen once. The chain uses TRBV19 and TRBJ1-1; a possible D gene is TRBD1 (6 bases). Looked up from germline, CDR1 is LNHDA and CDR2 is SQIVND (reference sequence). Trimming removed 6 bases from V and 1 base from J, with 9 bases in between. The CDR3 has 13 amino acids. CDR3 bases: TGTGCCAGTAGCCCCAGGGGGAACACTGAAGCTTTCTTT. This encodes CASSPRGNTEAFF.

V and J are TRBV9 and TRBJ2-3; 8 bases are shared with TRBD2. Germline CDR1 and CDR2: SGDLS and YYNGEE. The V and J ends lost 4 bases and 2 bases, in that order; junction bases with no gene match: 3. The CDR3 spans 14 residues. CDR3 DNA sequence: TGTGCCAGCAGCAACGGGGGGGCCACAGATACGCAGTATTTT. Protein sequence: CASSNGGATDTQYF.

The J gene is TRBJ1-1, the V gene TRBV6-5; 10 bases are a match to TRBD1. Germline trimming cut 4 bases from V and 7 bases from J; bases unmatched to any gene: 12. Germline values: CDR1 MNHEY, CDR2 SVGAGI. This CDR3 comprises 16 residues. The CDR3 nucleotides are TGTGCCAGCAGTTCCCTCGCCCGGGACAGGGGCTTTGAAGCTTTCTTT. Residues: CASSSLARDRGFEAFF.

The chain recombines TRBV7-8 with TRBJ2-7; D unresolved. CDR3 size: 13 residues. Germline-derived CDR1 and CDR2 are SGHVS and FQNEAQ. Trimming stripped 5 bases from V and 4 bases from J, with 12 bases between. CDR3 region: CASSQAIGYEQYV. In nucleotides, the CDR3 is TGTGCCAGCAGCCAAGCGATAGGGTACGAGCAGTACGTC.

The DNA of the CDR3 is TGTGCCAGCAGCATAGACAGGGGGGGCAATCAGCCCCAGCATTTT. This sequence encodes CASSIDRGGNQPQHF. This sequence joins TRBV6-5 and TRBJ1-5, with 9 nucleotides matching TRBD1. There are 15 residues in the CDR3. Germline CDR1 MNHEY, CDR2 SVGAGI. The V and J ends lost 6 bases and 2 bases, in that order; junction bases with no gene match: 5.

The chain has TRBV7-6 and TRBJ2-5; 12 positions match TRBD2. The CDR3 is 16 amino acids. CDR1 and CDR2 from the germline V gene are SGHVS and FNYEAQ. Trimming cost V 1 base and J 1 base; bases outside gene matches: 1. The CDR3 DNA sequence: TGTGCCAGCAGCTTAGGGGGACTAGCGGGCCAAGAGACCCAGTACTTC. Its translation: CASSLGGLAGQETQYF.

The chain employs TRBV7-3 and TRBJ2-6; 8 positions match TRBD2. In germline, CDR1 is SGHTA, CDR2 FQGTGA. The ends lost 5 bases at V and 0 bases at J; junction bases unmatched: 9. The CDR3 runs 18 residues. The CDR3 DNA reads TGTGCCAGCAGCCCCCGGGAGGGGGGATCCTCTGGGGCCAACGTCCTGACTTTC. Amino acids: CASSPREGGSSGANVLTF. The full variable domain, completed using reference TRBV7-3 and TRBJ2-6, is GAGVSQTPSNKVTEKGKYVELRCDPISGHTALYWYRQSLGQGPEFLIYFQGTGAADDSGLPNDRFFAVRPEGSVSTLKIQRTERGDSAVYLCASSPREGGSSGANVLTFGAGSRLTVL.

This chain joins TRBV5-1 and TRBJ1-1; 7 nucleotides align to TRBD1. The CDR3 extends over 14 amino acids. V lost 5 bases, J lost 1 base, and 5 bases stayed unmatched. The germline V gene has CDR1 SGHRS and CDR2 YFSETQ. CDR3 bases: TGCGCCAGCAGAGATGGGACAGCGAACACTGAAGCTTTCTTT. Translated, it gives CASRDGTANTEAFF.

The chain is built from TRBV4-1 and TRBJ2-1; D is undetermined. The CDR3 sequence is 13 residues long. Germline CDR1 MGHRA, CDR2 YSYEKL. The ends were cut back, 0 bases at V and 10 bases at J, with 10 bases in the middle. The CDR3 DNA reads TGCGCCAGCAGCCAAGATCTCATGGGGGAGCAGTTCTTC. Its protein is CASSQDLMGEQFF.

This clone was picked up a small number of times. The chain carries TRBV4-3 and TRBJ2-3, with a weak D call TRBD2 (5 bases). V lost 1 base and J lost 2, with 10 bases in between. Germline V lookup: CDR1 LGHNA, CDR2 YSLEER. CDR3 size: 15 residues. The CDR3 coding sequence is TGCGCCAGCAGCCAAGGGTTGGAGGCCACAGATACGCAGTATTTT. Amino acid sequence: CASSQGLEATDTQYF.

The rearrangement uses TRBV30 and TRBJ2-2; 9 bases match TRBD1. The J segment lost 8 bases and the V segment lost 5 bases, leaving 9 bases of the junction unmatched. The CDR3 has 14 residues. The germline gives CDR1 GTSNPN, CDR2 SVGIG (reference sequence). The CDR3 sequence: CAWSRDRARGELFF. CDR3 sequence (DNA): TGTGCCTGGTCCCGGGACAGGGCGAGGGGGGAGCTGTTTTTT.

The rearrangement links TRBV5-8 to TRBJ1-5; TRBD1 matches at 10 bases. Germline CDR1 is SGHTS and CDR2 is YDEGEE. Trimming removed 3 bases from V and 3 bases from J; junction bases left unmatched: 3. The CDR3 totals 15 residues. The CDR3 bases are TGTGCCAGCAGCTACGGGACAGGGGTCAATCAGCCCCAGCATTTT. This sequence encodes CASSYGTGVNQPQHF.

The chain employs TRBV7-9 and TRBJ2-1, with D maybe TRBD2 (5 bases). The CDR3 is made up of 14 amino acids. V dropped 1 base and J dropped 9 bases, with 13 bases sitting between them. Germline loops: CDR1 SEHNR, CDR2 FQNEAQ (reference sequence). CDR3 nucleotides: TGTGCCAGCAGCTTAGGGAGAGGGAAGATTGAGCAGTTCTTC. As protein: CASSLGRGKIEQFF.

The chain joins TRBV6-5 to TRBJ1-1; 7 bases are a match to TRBD1. This CDR3 is built from 11 residues. Per the germline V gene, CDR1 is MNHEY and CDR2 is SVGAGI. V shed 5 bases and J 10 bases; nucleotides not matched to a gene: 4. As DNA, the CDR3 is TGTGCCAGCAGTCGACAGGGAATAGCTTTCTTT. It is translated as CASSRQGIAFF.

This clone has more than one count but fewer than ten. The rearrangement uses TRBV30 and TRBJ1-6; D is unresolved. Germline lookup yields CDR1 GTSNPN and CDR2 SVGIG (reference sequence). This CDR3 region has 14 residues. Trimming cost V 3 bases and J 0 bases, with 6 bases left between them. CDR3: CAWRGGSYNSPLHF. Written as DNA, the CDR3 is TGTGCCTGGAGGGGCGGCTCCTATAATTCACCCCTCCACTTT.

The chain combines TRBV7-9 with TRBJ2-1, with 9 bases fitting TRBD2. The junction had 15 bases not matched to a gene; V was cut back by 5 bases and J by 7 bases. The CDR3 has 17 residues. The V gene's germline CDR1 is SEHNR and CDR2 FQNEAQ (reference sequence). CDR3 region: CASSRTGTSPTGNEQFF. Written as DNA, the CDR3 is TGTGCCAGCAGCCGTACAGGGACTAGCCCGACGGGGAATGAGCAGTTCTTC.

The V and J genes are TRBV7-8 and TRBJ1-5; D gene uncertain. CDR3 length: 14 residues. Germline CDR1 reads SGHVS; CDR2 reads FQNEAQ. V was cut by 1 base and J by 4 bases, with 8 bases left in between. The CDR3 sequence is CASSLGAANQPQHF. DNA of the CDR3: TGTGCCAGCAGCTTAGGGGCAGCTAATCAGCCCCAGCATTTT. The full variable domain, in which reference TRBV7-8 and TRBJ1-5 provide the parts outside the CDR3, is GAGVSQSPRYKVAKRGQDVALRCDPISGHVSLFWYQQALGQGPEFLTYFQNEAQLDKSGLPSDRFFAERPEGSVSTLKIQRTQQEDSAVYLCASSLGAANQPQHFGDGTRLSIL.

A single count supports this clone. The V gene is TRBV18, the J gene TRBJ1-1, with D perhaps TRBD1 (5 bases). This CDR3 region has 14 residues. V shed 4 bases and J shed 1 base, with 10 bases lying between them. CDR1 is KGHSH, CDR2 LQKENI, per germline. The CDR3 protein is CASSLIGGNTEAFF. CDR3 sequence (DNA): TGTGCCAGCTCACTCATTGGGGGGAACACTGAAGCTTTCTTT.

This chain uses TRBV7-2 with TRBJ1-3, with 9 bases identical to TRBD1. This CDR3 is built from 15 residues. Germline assignment: CDR1 SGHTA and CDR2 FQGNSA. Losses at the gene ends were 5 bases for V and 3 bases for J; bases not matched to a gene: 5. CDR3 nucleotide sequence: TGTGCCAGCAGCGAACAGGGGGCTGGTGGAAACACCATATATTTT. This translates into CASSEQGAGGNTIYF.

The V and J genes are TRBV5-6 and TRBJ2-7; TRBD1 agrees at 7 bases. The CDR3 runs 14 residues. CDR1 is SGHDT, CDR2 YYEEEE, per germline. V lost 4 bases and J lost 4; bases outside the gene matches: 8. CDR3 sequence reads: CASSPRDRRYEQYF. The CDR3 bases are TGTGCCAGCAGCCCACGGGACAGAAGATACGAGCAGTACTTC.

This sequence joins TRBV5-4 and TRBJ2-7; TRBD2 matches at 10 bases. Germline assignment: CDR1 SGHNT and CDR2 YYREEE (reference sequence). The CDR3 contains 15 residues. After removal of 0 bases from V and 6 bases from J, the junction contained 6 bases not matched to a gene. CDR3 DNA sequence: TGTGCCAGCAGCTTGGAAAGCGGGGGGGCGACCGAGCAGTACTTC. Translated, it gives CASSLESGGATEQYF.

The chain carries TRBV9 and TRBJ2-7; D is perhaps TRBD1 (6 bases). The CDR3 is 17 residues long. In germline, CDR1 is SGDLS, CDR2 YYNGEE. V shed 4 bases and J shed 6 bases, with 26 bases lying between them. The DNA of the CDR3 is TGTGCCAGCAGCCCTATAGAGGGGACGCAGGGGCGATCCGAGCAGTACGTC. Translating gives CASSPIEGTQGRSEQYV.

The chain has TRBV11-2 and TRBJ2-3; D is undetermined. Trimming stripped 1 base from V and 3 bases from J, with 8 bases between. This CDR3 spans 14 amino acids. Germline V lookup: CDR1 SGHAT, CDR2 FQNNGV. The CDR3 nucleotides are TGTGCCAGCAGCTTAGGGTGGGAAACAGATACGCAGTATTTT. Residues: CASSLGWETDTQYF.

Only one count was recorded for this clone. The chain has TRBV19 and TRBJ1-6; D not certain. The germline V gene encodes CDR1 LNHDA and CDR2 SQIVND (reference sequence). Between the trimmed V and J ends, which lost 9 bases and 0 bases, there was a span of 12 bases. This CDR3 has 15 residues. The CDR3 nucleotides are TGTGCCAGCACTAATTGGAGCTCCTATAATTCACCCCTCCACTTT. Translation gives CASTNWSSYNSPLHF.